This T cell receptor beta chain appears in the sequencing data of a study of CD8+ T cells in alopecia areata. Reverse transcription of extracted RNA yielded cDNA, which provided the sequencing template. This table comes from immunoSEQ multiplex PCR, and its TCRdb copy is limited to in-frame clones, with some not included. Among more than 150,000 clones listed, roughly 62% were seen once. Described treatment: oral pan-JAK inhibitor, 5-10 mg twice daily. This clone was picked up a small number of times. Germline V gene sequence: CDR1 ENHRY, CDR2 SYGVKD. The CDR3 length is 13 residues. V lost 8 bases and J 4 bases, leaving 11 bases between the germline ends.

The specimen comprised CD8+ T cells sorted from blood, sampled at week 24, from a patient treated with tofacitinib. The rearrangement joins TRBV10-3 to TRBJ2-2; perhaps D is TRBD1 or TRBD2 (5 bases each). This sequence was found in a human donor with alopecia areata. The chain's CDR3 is CAIWAGATGELFF. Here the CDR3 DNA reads TGTGCCATCTGGGCCGGGGCCACCGGGGAGCTGTTTTTT.